This T cell receptor beta chain emerged from a study of technical replicates of blood from a few donors. This clone was counted a few times. Relative to the germline gene, one junction end is altered; a read error may explain this. Assay used: immunoSEQ multiplex PCR; TCRdb lists only in-frame clones, some missing. The sample gives 65,000 to 95,000 clones, approximately 97% of which show up once; roughly 0.3% is in the top ten. The CDR3 sequence is 9 residues long. CDR1 is SGHNT and CDR2 is YENEEA in the germline V gene. The receptor comes from a human donor in good health. This rearrangement joins TRBV11-3 to TRBJ1-1; perhaps TRBD1 as D (5 bases). The specimen was T cells isolated from PBMCs. CDR3 bases: TGTGCCAGCAGCTACGGTAGGGGCTTT. Protein: CASSYGRGF.